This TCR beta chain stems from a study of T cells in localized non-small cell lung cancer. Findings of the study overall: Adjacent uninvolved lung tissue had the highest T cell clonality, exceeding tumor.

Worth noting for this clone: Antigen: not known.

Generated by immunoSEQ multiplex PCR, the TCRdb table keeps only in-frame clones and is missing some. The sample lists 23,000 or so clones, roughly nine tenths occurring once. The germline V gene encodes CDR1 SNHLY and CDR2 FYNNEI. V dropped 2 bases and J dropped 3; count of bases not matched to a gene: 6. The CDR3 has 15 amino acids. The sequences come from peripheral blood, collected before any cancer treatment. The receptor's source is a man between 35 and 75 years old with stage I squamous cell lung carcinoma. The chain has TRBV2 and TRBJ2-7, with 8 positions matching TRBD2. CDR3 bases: TGTGCCAGCAGTGAAATCCCGGGGGGGAACTACGAGCAGTACTTC. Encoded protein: CASSEIPGGNYEQYF. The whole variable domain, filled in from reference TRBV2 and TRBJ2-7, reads EPEVTQTPSHQVTQMGQEVILRCVPISNHLYFYWYRQILGQKVEFLVSFYNNEISEKSEIFDDQFSVERPDGSNFTLKIRSTKLEDSAMYFCASSEIPGGNYEQYFGPGTRLTVT.